The 21 T cell receptor beta chains listed next were all sequenced from one sample in a study of blood T cell repertoires in COVID-19. TCRdb keeps only in-frame clones here, not all; method: immunoSEQ multiplex PCR. This sample has about 190,000 clones, with roughly 82% found just once. The specimen sequenced was peripheral blood. These receptors all stem from a woman between 55 and 75 years old with COVID-19, enrolled during active disease.

The chain employs TRBV30 and TRBJ1-4, with a tentative D call TRBD1 (5 bases). Trimming removed 4 bases from V and 4 bases from J, with 10 bases in between. The CDR3 has 13 residues. Germline-derived CDR1 and CDR2 are GTSNPN and SVGIG (reference sequence). Here the CDR3 reads CAWTSTDNEKLFF. Here the CDR3 DNA reads TGTGCCTGGACTTCGACAGATAATGAAAAACTGTTTTTT.

This clone was observed a single time. The V gene is TRBV3-1 (or the pseudogene TRBV3-2), the J gene TRBJ1-2, with 8 bases that match TRBD1. The CDR3 covers 17 residues. Germline CDR1 and CDR2: LGHDT and YNNKEL (reference sequence). V trimming: 3 bases; J trimming: 4 bases; junction bases outside the gene matches: 13. The CDR3 is CASSQMGGRQGIYGYTF. CDR3 DNA sequence: TGTGCCAGCAGCCAGATGGGGGGTCGACAGGGGATCTATGGCTACACCTTC.

Turning to this clone: This may be a read error, as it is one base from a much larger clone. Within the sample, other DNA sequences also encode this same CDR3. The chain joins TRBV3-1 (or the pseudogene TRBV3-2) to TRBJ1-3; no reliable D call. Germline V gives CDR1 LGHDT, CDR2 YNNKEL (reference sequence). This CDR3 is 13 amino acids long. For the CDR3, the DNA is TGTGCCAGTAGCCAAGGGCAGGGAAACACCATATATTTT. This gives the protein CASSQGQGNTIYF.

This chain connects TRBV5-1 to TRBJ2-7, with 7 bases identical to TRBD2. Germline-derived CDR1 and CDR2 are SGHRS and YFSETQ. The ends lost 0 bases at V and 6 bases at J; junction bases unmatched: 12. The CDR3 sequence is 16 residues long. CDR3 amino acids: CASSLAAKAGVGEQYF. The CDR3 DNA reads as TGCGCCAGCAGCTTGGCGGCTAAGGCGGGAGTGGGCGAGCAGTACTTC.

This rearrangement joins TRBV5-5 to TRBJ1-3; D is ambiguous. V gave up 0 bases and J gave up 4 bases, with 8 bases separating them. CDR3 length: 14 residues. Germline CDR1 reads SGHKS; CDR2 reads YYEKEE (reference sequence). The CDR3 region has the DNA TGTGCCAGCAGCTTGGTCCCGGAGGGAAACACCATATATTTT. Amino acid sequence: CASSLVPEGNTIYF.

V is TRBV14 and J is TRBJ1-4; D call uncertain. The CDR3 length is 13 residues. Trimming left V 4 bases short and J 5 bases short, with 8 bases between. Germline CDR1 reads SGHDN; CDR2 reads FVKESK. Here the CDR3 DNA reads TGTGCCAGCAGCCGCGGGCTAAATGAAAAACTGTTTTTT. Translated, it gives CASSRGLNEKLFF.

This clone has just a few counts. The rearrangement links TRBV5-5 to TRBJ1-1; D remains ambiguous. There are 13 residues in the CDR3. Per the germline V gene, CDR1 is SGHKS and CDR2 is YYEKEE (reference sequence). The V end lost 4 bases, the J end lost 3 bases, and 10 bases lay between the germline ends. The CDR3 spells CASSPLLYTEAFF. CDR3 coding DNA: TGTGCCAGCAGCCCACTCCTGTACACTGAAGCTTTCTTT.

This rearrangement joins TRBV27 to TRBJ2-5, with D possibly TRBD2 on 6 matching bases. Germline CDR1 and CDR2: MNHEY and SMNVEV (reference sequence). The CDR3 runs to 12 residues. The germline V and J ends were trimmed by 2 bases and 7 bases, with 8 bases remaining between them. As DNA, the CDR3 is TGTGCCAGCAGTTTACCCGGGGGGACCCAGTACTTC. It encodes CASSLPGGTQYF.

The chain joins TRBV2 to TRBJ2-5, with TRBD1 identical over 7 bases. Germline V gene data show CDR1 as SNHLY and CDR2 as FYNNEI. V lost 3 bases, J lost 4 bases, and 11 bases stayed unmatched. CDR3 size: 16 residues. The CDR3 loop is CASSDPAGGVGETQYF. The DNA of the CDR3 is TGTGCCAGCAGTGATCCGGCAGGGGGTGTGGGAGAGACCCAGTACTTC.

The CDR3: CASSIVWRLKNQPQHF. The DNA for the CDR3 is TGTGCCAGTAGTATAGTCTGGAGACTGAAGAATCAGCCCCAGCATTTT. The chain employs TRBV19 and TRBJ1-5; D is ambiguous. V lost 1 base, J lost 4 bases, and 14 bases lay in between. The CDR3 contains 16 residues. Germline V CDR1 and CDR2: LNHDA, SQIVND (reference sequence).

The chain combines TRBV6-5 with TRBJ1-2; tentative D call: TRBD1 (5 bases). Trimming left V 6 bases short and J 6 bases short, with 14 bases between. The germline V gene has CDR1 MNHEY and CDR2 SVGAGI. This CDR3 comprises 13 residues. The CDR3: CASSIPGRDGYTF. CDR3 coding DNA: TGTGCCAGCAGCATTCCAGGGAGGGATGGCTACACCTTC.

The CDR3 region has the DNA TGCGCCAGCAGCATAACAGGGAGGAACACTGAAGCTTTCTTT. Residues: CASSITGRNTEAFF. The chain is built from TRBV5-1 and TRBJ1-1; D possibly corresponds to TRBD1 (6 bases). The CDR3 runs 14 residues. Per germline, CDR1 SGHRS and CDR2 YFSETQ. Trimming cost V 4 bases and J 1 base, with 11 bases left between them.

The rearrangement joins TRBV19 to TRBJ1-5; TRBD1 matches 8 bases. The germline gives CDR1 LNHDA, CDR2 SQIVND (reference sequence). The CDR3 runs to 17 residues. Germline trimming cut 1 base from V and 8 bases from J; bases unmatched to any gene: 13. As DNA, the CDR3 is TGTGCCAGTAGTATAGGGACAGGGACGTCCGGGTTGGAGCCCCAGCATTTT. Amino acids: CASSIGTGTSGLEPQHF. Based on the CDR3 plus reference TRBV19 and TRBJ1-5, the full variable domain is DGGITQSPKYLFRKEGQNVTLSCEQNLNHDAMYWYRQDPGQGLRLIYYSQIVNDFQKGDIAEGYSVSREKKESFPLTVTSAQKNPTAFYLCASSIGTGTSGLEPQHFGDGTRLSIL.

The chain is built from TRBV4-1 and TRBJ1-2; TRBD1 matches 9 bases. The CDR3 loop spans 16 amino acids. After removal of 4 bases from V and 1 base from J, the junction contained 7 bases not matched to a gene. Germline V lookup: CDR1 MGHRA, CDR2 YSYEKL. Here the CDR3 reads CASSRPGQGHNYGYTF. In nucleotides, the CDR3 is TGCGCCAGCAGCCGCCCGGGACAGGGTCATAACTATGGCTACACCTTC.

The chain uses TRBV5-5 and TRBJ1-5, with D maybe TRBD1 (5 bases). V was shortened by 2 bases and J by 3 bases, with 12 bases between the two germline ends. The germline V gene has CDR1 SGHKS and CDR2 YYEKEE (reference sequence). The CDR3 covers 15 residues. The DNA for the CDR3 is TGTGCCAGCAGCTTATTACTGACAGTCAATCAGCCCCAGCATTTT. As protein: CASSLLLTVNQPQHF.

The chain joins TRBV28 to TRBJ2-1, with a possible D match to TRBD1 (6 bases). The CDR3 totals 15 residues. Trimming left V 2 bases short and J 8 bases short, with 16 bases between. CDR1 is MDHEN, CDR2 SYDVKM, per germline. The CDR3 is CASSLGTINLHEQFF. CDR3 coding DNA: TGTGCCAGCAGTTTAGGGACAATAAATCTACATGAGCAGTTCTTC.

The chain uses TRBV27 and TRBJ1-4; D ambiguous. Germline loops: CDR1 MNHEY, CDR2 SMNVEV (reference sequence). This CDR3 region has 16 residues. V was trimmed by 3 bases and J by 1 base, leaving 12 bases between them. CDR3: CASSFQPQLTNEKLFF. The CDR3 coding sequence is TGTGCCAGCAGTTTTCAACCGCAACTAACTAATGAAAAACTGTTTTTT.

The V gene is TRBV7-5, the J gene TRBJ1-5. TRBV7-5 is a recognized pseudogene. The CDR3 runs to 16 residues. The DNA for the CDR3 is TGTGCCAGATCCGAAAATAGGAGGTTGGGTAATCAGCCCCAGCATTTT. Residues: CARSENRRLGNQPQHF.

CDR3 amino acids: CASSRGTSGRVYEQYF. CDR3 DNA: TGTGCCAGCAGCCGCGGGACTAGCGGGAGGGTCTACGAGCAGTACTTC. This rearrangement joins TRBV6-2 or TRBV6-3 to TRBJ2-7; 16 bases match TRBD2. Per germline, CDR1 MNHEY and CDR2 SVGEGT. The trim removed 6 bases at V and 3 bases at J, leaving 5 bases unmatched. The CDR3 extends over 16 amino acids.

The genes are TRBV11-3 and TRBJ1-2; 12 bases match TRBD1. Looked up from germline, CDR1 is SGHNT and CDR2 is YENEEA. V shed 5 bases, J shed 4 bases, and the junction held 5 bases outside the gene matches. The CDR3 consists of 15 residues. The CDR3 sequence: CASSRRDRGPYGYTF. In DNA form, the CDR3 reads TGTGCCAGCAGCCGAAGGGACAGGGGGCCCTATGGCTACACCTTC.

This rearrangement joins TRBV7-6 to TRBJ1-4; D gene unclear. The germline gives CDR1 SGHVS, CDR2 FNYEAQ. V was pared by 1 base and J by 5 bases, with 14 bases between. The CDR3 contains 16 residues. CDR3 DNA: TGTGCCAGCAGCTTAGGGCCAGGAGGCCTCAATGAAAAACTGTTTTTT. Translation gives CASSLGPGGLNEKLFF.